Below, 27 T cell receptor beta chains from the same sample are listed, as sequenced in a study of T cell responses to AZD1222 COVID-19 vaccine. Assay used: immunoSEQ multiplex PCR; TCRdb lists only in-frame clones, some missing. The table includes about 120,000 clones, roughly 90% detected once. The sequencing used peripheral blood, collected 28 days after the second AZD1222 dose. Every receptor here comes from an adult who received the AZD1222 COVID-19 vaccine.

The rearrangement joins TRBV19 to TRBJ1-4, with D uncertain. The CDR3 sequence is 16 residues long. Germline CDR1 reads LNHDA; CDR2 reads SQIVND (reference sequence). V was trimmed by 8 bases and J by 0 bases, leaving 16 bases between them. For the CDR3, the DNA is TGTGCCAGTCGTCCCCTTGGGGAAGCAACTAATGAAAAACTGTTTTTT. This codes for CASRPLGEATNEKLFF.

J is TRBJ2-2 and V is TRBV3-1 (or the pseudogene TRBV3-2); 7 nucleotides match TRBD1. This CDR3 comprises 17 residues. After removal of 6 bases from V and 5 bases from J, the junction contained 15 bases not matched to a gene. Germline CDR1 and CDR2: LGHDT and YNNKEL (reference sequence). In DNA form, the CDR3 reads TGTGCCAGCAGGGAAAACAGGGGAAACGACCGAACCGGGGAGCTGTTTTTT. It encodes CASRENRGNDRTGELFF.

V is TRBV6-2 or TRBV6-3 and J is TRBJ1-3; no reliable D call. Trimming took off 2 bases at V and 1 base at J, with 12 bases between the two ends. The CDR3 has 16 amino acids. The germline V gene has CDR1 MNHEY and CDR2 SVGEGT. CDR3 protein: CASSYDFRLSGNTIYF. The CDR3 region has the DNA TGTGCCAGCAGTTACGATTTCAGGCTTTCTGGAAACACCATATATTTT.

This clone was detected once. Here the CDR3 DNA reads TGTGCCAGCCGGGCCACGGAAGGGCCCCAGCATTTT. The encoded protein is CASRATEGPQHF. V is TRBV19 and J is TRBJ1-5; no clear D. The CDR3 contains 12 residues. V was trimmed by 9 bases and J by 9 bases, leaving 15 bases between them. In germline, CDR1 is LNHDA, CDR2 SQIVND (reference sequence). The whole variable domain, filled in from reference TRBV19 and TRBJ1-5, reads DGGITQSPKYLFRKEGQNVTLSCEQNLNHDAMYWYRQDPGQGLRLIYYSQIVNDFQKGDIAEGYSVSREKKESFPLTVTSAQKNPTAFYLCASRATEGPQHFGDGTRLSIL.

Only one count was recorded for this clone. The V call is TRBV12-3 or TRBV12-4, the J call TRBJ1-1; unclear D gene. Trimming cost V 3 bases and J 3 bases, with 8 bases left between them. CDR3 size: 13 residues. CDR3 residues: CASSLGWHTEAFF. The CDR3 DNA sequence: TGTGCCAGCAGTTTGGGCTGGCACACTGAAGCTTTCTTT.

The CDR3 loop reads CASSQRTGATEAFF. Written as DNA, the CDR3 is TGTGCCAGCAGCCAACGGACAGGGGCCACTGAAGCTTTCTTT. The V and J genes are TRBV3-1 (or the pseudogene TRBV3-2) and TRBJ1-1; TRBD1 matches at 9 bases. The CDR3 spans 14 residues. Germline V lookup: CDR1 LGHDT, CDR2 YNNKEL (reference sequence). V shed 2 bases, J shed 4 bases, and the junction held 2 bases outside the gene matches.

This clone was recorded once. This rearrangement joins TRBV29-1 to TRBJ2-1; 9 nucleotides line up with TRBD1. The CDR3 is 14 amino acids. CDR1 is SQVTM and CDR2 is ANQGSEA in the germline V gene. Germline trimming cut 6 bases from V and 2 bases from J; bases unmatched to any gene: 5. The CDR3 loop is CSVADRGPYNEQFF. In DNA form, the CDR3 reads TGCAGCGTAGCGGACAGGGGACCCTACAATGAGCAGTTCTTC.

This clone was seen just once. The J gene is TRBJ1-1, the V gene TRBV4-3, with D possibly TRBD1 on 6 matching bases. Germline assignment: CDR1 LGHNA and CDR2 YSLEER. V lost 1 base, J lost 1 base, and 16 bases lay in between. The length of the CDR3 is 17 residues. The CDR3 bases are TGCGCCAGCAGCCAAGGAAAAGGGGCCAGGGGGAACACTGAAGCTTTCTTT. Its protein product is CASSQGKGARGNTEAFF.

The J gene is TRBJ2-7, the V gene TRBV30; 7 nucleotides align to TRBD1. Trimming removed 2 bases from V and 3 bases from J; junction bases left unmatched: 7. The germline gives CDR1 GTSNPN, CDR2 SVGIG (reference sequence). The CDR3 is 14 amino acids. As DNA, the CDR3 is TGTGCCTGGAGTACGGGACAGAGAATCTACGAGCAGTACTTC. Translated, it gives CAWSTGQRIYEQYF.

CDR3 nucleotides: TGCAGTGCTAGTGACAGGGCTACTGGAAACACCATATATTTT. It specifies CSASDRATGNTIYF. The chain joins TRBV20-1 to TRBJ1-3, with TRBD1 matching 7 bases. This CDR3 is 14 amino acids long. Germline loops: CDR1 DFQATT, CDR2 SNEGSKA (reference sequence). The V gene end was trimmed by 3 bases and the J gene end by 2 bases; junction bases not matched to a gene: 4.

The chain couples TRBV6-1 to TRBJ1-3; a weak D match, TRBD1 (5 bases). Deletions cut 2 bases from V and 4 bases from J, with 12 bases between. The CDR3 covers 15 residues. Germline assignment: CDR1 MNHNS and CDR2 SASEGT. The CDR3 reads CASSEPGTLGNTIYF. The CDR3 DNA sequence: TGTGCCAGCAGTGAACCCGGGACGCTCGGAAACACCATATATTTT.

The chain joins TRBV9 to TRBJ1-4; tentatively, D is TRBD1 (6 bases). The germline CDR1 and CDR2 sequences are SGDLS and YYNGEE. The CDR3 totals 15 residues. V was cut by 0 bases and J by 7 bases, with 13 bases left in between. The CDR3 here is CASSVAGGQGEKLFF. The CDR3 coding sequence is TGTGCCAGCAGCGTAGCGGGGGGGCAAGGTGAAAAACTGTTTTTT.

The gene calls are TRBV6-2 or TRBV6-3 and TRBJ2-1; 7 positions match TRBD1. The CDR3 has 19 amino acids. Germline CDR1 and CDR2: MNHEY and SVGEGT. Trimming took 0 bases from V and 6 from J; bases not matched to a gene: 17. CDR3: CASSYSRDRDTIGFNEQFF. DNA for the CDR3: TGTGCCAGCAGTTACTCGAGGGACAGAGATACCATAGGGTTCAATGAGCAGTTCTTC.

This rearrangement joins TRBV2 to TRBJ1-1, with TRBD1 as a possible D gene (5 bases). CDR1 and CDR2 (germline): SNHLY, FYNNEI. The CDR3 sequence is 13 residues long. V was clipped by 4 bases and J by 7 bases, with 13 bases between them. CDR3 loop: CASSVKGNGEAFF. The CDR3 DNA follows: TGTGCCAGCAGTGTGAAGGGGAATGGTGAAGCTTTCTTT. The whole variable domain, filled in from reference TRBV2 and TRBJ1-1, reads EPEVTQTPSHQVTQMGQEVILRCVPISNHLYFYWYRQILGQKVEFLVSFYNNEISEKSEIFDDQFSVERPDGSNFTLKIRSTKLEDSAMYFCASSVKGNGEAFFGQGTRLTVV.

J is TRBJ1-6 and V is TRBV7-8; D unresolved. The CDR3 totals 15 residues. V gave up 2 bases and J gave up 5 bases, with 10 bases separating them. In germline, CDR1 is SGHVS, CDR2 FQNEAQ. The CDR3 nucleotides read TGTGCCAGCAGCTTATGGCCCGGTAATAATTCACCCCTCCACTTT. Translating it yields CASSLWPGNNSPLHF.

The V gene is TRBV7-9, the J gene TRBJ2-2, with D perhaps matching TRBD1 (5 bases). The CDR3 extends over 14 amino acids. Per the germline V gene, CDR1 is SEHNR and CDR2 is FQNEAQ (reference sequence). V shed 5 bases and J shed 2 bases, with 9 bases lying between them. CDR3 residues: CASSPQVNTGELFF. For the CDR3, the DNA is TGTGCCAGCAGCCCACAGGTCAACACCGGGGAGCTGTTTTTT.

This chain connects TRBV2 to TRBJ1-1; tentatively, D is TRBD1 (5 bases). Germline V gene lookup returns CDR1 SNHLY and CDR2 FYNNEI. The CDR3 covers 14 residues. V lost 7 bases and J lost 4, with 16 bases in between. The CDR3 nucleotides read TGTGCCAGCAATCCTTGGCAGGGAGGCACTGAAGCTTTCTTT. This gives the protein CASNPWQGGTEAFF.

This chain links TRBV11-1 with TRBJ2-2; tentative D call: TRBD2 (6 bases). Per the germline V gene, CDR1 is SGHAT and CDR2 is FQDESV (reference sequence). V lost 4 bases and J 0 bases, leaving 12 bases between the germline ends. The CDR3 extends over 16 amino acids. The CDR3, as DNA: TGTGCCAGCAGCTGGAATGGGGGGACGAACACCGGGGAGCTGTTTTTT. It is translated as CASSWNGGTNTGELFF.

CDR3 nucleotides: TGTGCCAGTAGTCCCGGGGCAGGGGCATCAGGAAACACCATATATTTT. It translates to CASSPGAGASGNTIYF. J is TRBJ1-3 and V is TRBV19; D may be TRBD1 (6 bases). The V end lost 5 bases, the J end lost 4 bases, and 18 bases lay between the germline ends. The length of the CDR3 is 16 residues. CDR1 is LNHDA and CDR2 is SQIVND in the germline V gene (reference sequence).

The gene calls are TRBV5-1 and TRBJ2-1; 8 nucleotides agree with TRBD1. Germline V gives CDR1 SGHRS, CDR2 YFSETQ. V shed 0 bases, J shed 0 bases, and the junction held 5 bases outside the gene matches. CDR3 length: 17 residues. CDR3 in DNA: TGCGCCAGCAGCTTGGGGGGACAGGTTAGCTCCTACAATGAGCAGTTCTTC. The encoded protein is CASSLGGQVSSYNEQFF.

J is TRBJ2-2 and V is TRBV30, with D hard to call. Trimming left V 2 bases short and J 1 base short, with 5 bases between. In germline, CDR1 is GTSNPN, CDR2 SVGIG (reference sequence). This CDR3 has 13 residues. The CDR3 nucleotides read TGTGCCTGGAGTTTTCAGAACACCGGGGAGCTGTTTTTT. It is translated as CAWSFQNTGELFF. The complete variable domain, with remaining parts taken from reference TRBV30 and TRBJ2-2, reads SQTIHQWPATLVQPVGSPLSLECTVEGTSNPNLYWYRQAAGRGLQLLFYSVGIGQISSEVPQNLSASRPQDRQFILSSKKLLLSDSGFYLCAWSFQNTGELFFGEGSRLTVL.

The chain carries TRBV5-1 and TRBJ1-1; D gene unclear. V gave up 1 base and J gave up 4 bases, with 5 bases separating them. The CDR3 extends over 12 amino acids. Germline CDR1 SGHRS, CDR2 YFSETQ. CDR3 loop: CASSLSATEAFF. CDR3 in DNA: TGCGCCAGCAGCTTGAGCGCCACTGAAGCTTTCTTT.

The V gene is TRBV28, the J gene TRBJ1-1; 12 bases align to TRBD1. J was trimmed by 3 bases and V by 8 bases; bases with no gene match: 4. From germline, CDR1 is MDHEN and CDR2 SYDVKM. CDR3 length: 14 residues. The CDR3 is CASGTGGADTEAFF. The CDR3 coding sequence is TGTGCCAGCGGGACAGGGGGCGCGGACACTGAAGCTTTCTTT.

This clone has just a few counts. The CDR3 is CASSLRQSTDTQYF. The CDR3 region has the DNA TGTGCCAGCAGCTTACGTCAAAGCACAGATACGCAGTATTTT. The V and J genes are TRBV7-2 and TRBJ2-3; D is uncertain. The CDR3 totals 14 residues. Germline lookup yields CDR1 SGHTA and CDR2 FQGNSA. Trimming took off 2 bases at V and 0 bases at J, with 6 bases between the two ends. Drawing the rest from reference TRBV7-2 and TRBJ2-3, the complete variable domain is GAGVSQSPSNKVTEKGKDVELRCDPISGHTALYWYRQSLGQGLEFLIYFQGNSAPDKSGLPSDRFSAERTGGSVSTLTIQRTQQEDSAVYLCASSLRQSTDTQYFGPGTRLTVL.

This clone was seen once. The chain couples TRBV4-2 to TRBJ1-2; D uncertain. Per the germline V gene, CDR1 is LGHNA and CDR2 is YNFKEQ. V lost 0 bases and J 2 bases, leaving 13 bases between the germline ends. The CDR3 contains 16 residues. CDR3 in amino acids: CASSQDLDSGNYGYTF. In nucleotides, the CDR3 is TGTGCCAGCAGCCAAGATTTGGACTCCGGGAACTATGGCTACACCTTC.

This chain connects TRBV4-3 to TRBJ2-1; D uncertain. In germline, CDR1 is LGHNA, CDR2 YSLEER. V was pared by 1 base and J by 4 bases, with 11 bases between. The CDR3 is 15 amino acids. CDR3 DNA sequence: TGCGCCAGCAGCCAAGCTTCCTCCGGGTACAATGAGCAGTTCTTC. It translates to CASSQASSGYNEQFF.

The J gene is TRBJ1-2, the V gene TRBV7-9, with D maybe TRBD1 (5 bases). V lost 0 bases to trimming and J lost 1 base, with 9 bases between them. This CDR3 is 15 amino acids long. Per germline, CDR1 SEHNR and CDR2 FQNEAQ (reference sequence). This chain's CDR3 is CASSLASQGNYGYTF. CDR3 nucleotides: TGTGCCAGCAGCTTAGCGTCCCAGGGTAACTATGGCTACACCTTC.